These T cell receptor beta chains were read from a single sample in a study of blood T cell repertoires in COVID-19. Measured with immunoSEQ multiplex PCR; TCRdb has only the in-frame clones, and not every one. The data contain under 200,000 clones, roughly nine tenths of them singletons. Source material: peripheral blood. The source is a woman aged 60-75 years with COVID-19, enrolled during active disease. Both conserved end residues are part of each CDR3. D genes are given only for firm matches. Where a row states a size, it is once, few, many or the class of an expanded clone; other rows omit it.

>NA|NA|TRBV18|TRBJ1-5
TGTGCCAGCTCACCTACTCGGACAGATTCTCAGCCCCAGCATTTT
CASSPTRTDSQPQHF
>NA|TRBD2|TRBV9|TRBJ2-1
TGTGCCAGCAGCGTACTAGCGGGAGGTGTAAATGAGCAGTTCTTC
CASSVLAGGVNEQFF
>NA|TRBD2|TRBV18|TRBJ2-7
TGTGCCAGCTCACCCCCCGGACTAGCGGGAGGGGGTGAGCAGTACTTC
CASSPPGLAGGGEQYF
>NA|TRBD2|TRBV9|TRBJ2-2
TGTGCCAGCAGCGTAGGGCGGGAGGGCCGCACCGGGGAGCTGTTTTTT
CASSVGREGRTGELFF
>NA|NA|TRBV28|TRBJ1-6
TGTGCCAGCTCGAATCTCGACAGGCTACTTCATTCACCCCTCCACTTT
CASSNLDRLLHSPLHF
>NA|NA|TRBV5-1|TRBJ1-1
TGCGCCAGCAGCCCAGCCACAGGAAACACTGAAGCTTTCTTT
CASSPATGNTEAFF
>NA|NA|TRBV5-1|TRBJ2-2
TGCGCCAGCGGGACGCCCAGGGGGGTCACCGGGGAGCTGTTTTTT
CASGTPRGVTGELFF
>NA|TRBD1|TRBV6-1|TRBJ1-4
TGTGCCAGCAGTGAAGCGGCCGGGACAGGGGATGAAAAACTGTTTTTT
CASSEAAGTGDEKLFF
>NA|NA|TRBV6-5|TRBJ1-4
TGTGCCAGCAAACAGCATAAAGGGGCTAATGAAAAACTGTTTTTT
CASKQHKGANEKLFF
>NA|TRBD2|TRBV5-1|TRBJ2-7
TGCGCCAGCAGCAGGGGACTAGAATACGAGCAGTACTTC
CASSRGLEYEQYF
>NA|TRBD2|TRBV4-3|TRBJ2-7
TGCGCCAGCAGCCAGGCATTAGCGGGCAGCTCCTACGAGCAGTACTTC
CASSQALAGSSYEQYF
>NA|TRBD1|TRBV5-4|TRBJ2-7
TGTGCCAGCAGCTTACAGGGGCGCGGCGAGCAGTACTTC
CASSLQGRGEQYF
>NA|NA|TRBV10-1|TRBJ2-5
TGCGCCAGCAGTTTTTGGGAGGAGACCCAGTACTTC
CASSFWEETQYF
>NA|NA|TRBV27|TRBJ2-1
TGTGCCAGCAGTTTAAATCGGTACAATGAGCAGTTCTTC
CASSLNRYNEQFF
>NA|NA|TRBV5-1|TRBJ2-5
TGCGCCAGCCGTGACAGCTCCTCGGCTGAGACCCAGTACTTC
CASRDSSSAETQYF
>NA|NA|TRBV5-6|TRBJ2-4
TGTGCCAGCAGCTTTAGAGGGTCCAAAAACATTCAGTACTTC
CASSFRGSKNIQYF
>NA|NA|TRBV24-1|TRBJ2-1
TGTGCCACCAGTGTAGGGGTCAATGAGCAGTTCTTC
CATSVGVNEQFF
>NA|NA|TRBV4-3|TRBJ2-1
TGCGCCAGCAGCCCCGGGACTCTGACCTACAATGAGCAGTTCTTC
CASSPGTLTYNEQFF
>NA|NA|TRBV15|TRBJ1-2
TGTGCCACCAGCAGAGGGGCAGGGTCTAACTATGGCTACACCTTC
CATSRGAGSNYGYTF
>NA|NA|TRBV27|TRBJ1-2
TGTGCCAGCAGGGGACATAAGACCACTAACTATGGCTACACCTTC
CASRGHKTTNYGYTF
>NA|NA|TRBV15|TRBJ2-7
TGTGCCACCTCCCTCGACAGGCTCGAGCAGTACTTC
CATSLDRLEQYF
>NA|TRBD2|TRBV28|TRBJ2-2
TGTGCCGGGGGACTAGCGGGAGGGCGCACCGGGGAGCTGTTTTTT
CAGGLAGGRTGELFF
>NA|NA|TRBV20-1|TRBJ1-3
TGCAGTGCTAGTTCAGGGCTTGGAAACACCATATATTTT
CSASSGLGNTIYF
>NA|NA|TRBV5-6|TRBJ1-2
TGTGCCAGCAGCGAGTGGGGGCTTAACTATGGCTACACCTTC
CASSEWGLNYGYTF
>NA|TRBD2|TRBV7-9|TRBJ2-7
TGTGCCAGCAGCTTAGCCCCAAGACTAGCGGGAGCCTACGAGCAGTACTTC
CASSLAPRLAGAYEQYF
>NA|TRBD1|TRBV5-8|TRBJ1-1
TGTGCCAGCAGCTTGGTAGACAGGGGGCTTGCTGAAGCTTTCTTT
CASSLVDRGLAEAFF
>once|NA|TRBV5-1|TRBJ1-1
TGCGCCAGCAGCTTGACAGGGCTGGGGAACACTGAAGCTTTCTTT
CASSLTGLGNTEAFF
>once|NA|TRBV25-1|TRBJ2-7
TGTGCCAGCAGGGGGGCGGGAGCGTATTACGAGCAGTACTTC
CASRGAGAYYEQYF
>NA|NA|TRBV21-1|TRBJ2-1
TGTGCCAGCAGCAAAGCGCGGAGCAGGGGGCCTAGCGGGAGGCCGCCTTACAATGAGCAGTTCTTC
CASSKARSRGPSGRPPYNEQFF